These 31 T cell receptor beta chains were sequenced from one sample in a study of glioma-infiltrating T cells after dendritic cell vaccination. Only in-frame clones appear in the TCRdb table, and some are missing; sequencing was by immunoSEQ multiplex PCR. The table includes some 70,000 clones, 65% to 90% detected once. The specimen was blood, collected before dendritic cell vaccination. The source is a human donor with glioblastoma.

The J gene is TRBJ2-3, the V gene TRBV7-9; D is uncertain. V shed 5 bases and J shed 2 bases, with 8 bases lying between them. CDR1 and CDR2 from the germline V gene are SEHNR and FQNEAQ (reference sequence). The length of the CDR3 is 13 residues. In DNA form, the CDR3 reads TGTGCCAGCAGCACTGGAGTCACAGATACGCAGTATTTT. This sequence encodes CASSTGVTDTQYF.

J is TRBJ1-2 and V is TRBV7-2; a weak D match, TRBD1 (5 bases). This CDR3 is built from 17 residues. V was cut by 5 bases and J by 2 bases, with 21 bases left in between. The germline V gene encodes CDR1 SGHTA and CDR2 FQGNSA. CDR3 amino acids: CASSPQRGVPLNYGYTF. CDR3 nucleotides: TGTGCCAGCAGCCCACAGCGGGGGGTCCCCCTAAACTATGGCTACACCTTC.

The chain uses TRBV7-8 and TRBJ1-5; 7 bases match TRBD1. This CDR3 is 15 amino acids long. V shed 7 bases and J 2 bases; nucleotides not matched to a gene: 8. CDR1 and CDR2 (germline): SGHVS, FQNEAQ. DNA of the CDR3: TGTGCCAGCAACCGAGGGGGACAGCGCAATCAGCCCCAGCATTTT. This translates into CASNRGGQRNQPQHF.

CDR3 residues: CASSLMRQGTSGGADEQFF. CDR3 nucleotides: TGTGCCAGCAGCTTAATGAGGCAAGGGACTAGCGGGGGGGCGGATGAGCAGTTCTTC. The chain recombines TRBV7-2 with TRBJ2-1; 16 nucleotides match TRBD2. This CDR3 contains 19 residues. The J segment lost 8 bases and the V segment lost 2 bases, leaving 12 bases of the junction unmatched. Germline values: CDR1 SGHTA, CDR2 FQGNSA.

This clone has just one count. The chain recombines TRBV7-9 with TRBJ1-1, with unresolved D. The germline gives CDR1 SEHNR, CDR2 FQNEAQ (reference sequence). This CDR3 comprises 12 residues. The ends were cut back, 1 base at V and 9 bases at J, with 9 bases in the middle. The chain's CDR3 is CASSLVADKAFF. The CDR3 coding sequence is TGTGCCAGCAGCTTAGTAGCAGATAAAGCTTTCTTT.

CDR3: CASSLGDGEGYGYTF. CDR3 DNA: TGCGCCAGCAGCTTGGGCGACGGGGAGGGGTATGGCTACACCTTC. This chain joins TRBV5-1 and TRBJ1-2, with D perhaps matching TRBD1 (5 bases). The CDR3 extends over 15 amino acids. CDR1 and CDR2 from the germline V gene are SGHRS and YFSETQ. V lost 0 bases and J 5 bases, leaving 14 bases between the germline ends.

The chain recombines TRBV5-1 with TRBJ1-1; 8 nucleotides match TRBD1. This CDR3 is built from 14 residues. CDR1 SGHRS and CDR2 YFSETQ come from the germline V gene. J gave up 3 bases and V 4 bases, and 5 bases lay outside the gene matches. The CDR3 is CASSQTQGDTEAFF. In DNA, the CDR3 is TGCGCCAGCAGCCAAACACAGGGGGACACTGAAGCTTTCTTT.

The rearrangement uses TRBV6-5 and TRBJ1-1; tentative D call: TRBD1 (5 bases). This CDR3 spans 16 amino acids. Trimming cost V 0 bases and J 0 bases, with 11 bases left between them. Germline loops: CDR1 MNHEY, CDR2 SVGAGI. The CDR3 spells CASSYSQWGVNTEAFF. Here the CDR3 DNA reads TGTGCCAGCAGTTACTCTCAATGGGGGGTGAACACTGAAGCTTTCTTT.

Only one count was recorded for this clone. The genes are TRBV9 and TRBJ2-1; maybe TRBD1 (6 bases). This CDR3 region has 15 residues. V lost 4 bases and J lost 0, with 11 bases in between. CDR1 is SGDLS and CDR2 is YYNGEE in the germline V gene. The CDR3 spells CASSPQGYSYNEQFF. DNA for the CDR3: TGTGCCAGCAGCCCCCAGGGGTACTCCTACAATGAGCAGTTCTTC.

The gene calls are TRBV6-4 and TRBJ1-5; TRBD1 aligns across 10 bases. This CDR3 is 17 amino acids long. Germline trimming cut 0 bases from V and 1 base from J; bases unmatched to any gene: 3. Germline V lookup: CDR1 MRHNA, CDR2 SNTAGT. CDR3 loop: CASSDSDRGGSNQPQHF. The CDR3 DNA sequence: TGTGCCAGCAGTGACTCGGACAGGGGGGGGAGCAATCAGCCCCAGCATTTT.

Written as DNA, the CDR3 is TGCGCCAGCAGCGATACGACAGGGGGGACTGAAGCTTTCTTT. It encodes CASSDTTGGTEAFF. This sequence joins TRBV5-1 and TRBJ1-1, with 9 positions matching TRBD1. Germline CDR1 is SGHRS and CDR2 is YFSETQ. Losses at the gene ends were 4 bases for V and 5 bases for J; bases not matched to a gene: 6. This CDR3 comprises 14 residues. The full variable domain, in which reference TRBV5-1 and TRBJ1-1 provide the parts outside the CDR3, is KAGVTQTPRYLIKTRGQQVTLSCSPISGHRSVSWYQQTPGQGLQFLFEYFSETQRNKGNFPGRFSGRQFSNSRSEMNVSTLELGDSALYLCASSDTTGGTEAFFGQGTRLTVV.

The chain is built from TRBV9 and TRBJ2-7; 10 nucleotides match TRBD1. The CDR3 is made up of 15 amino acids. Germline V gene lookup returns CDR1 SGDLS and CDR2 YYNGEE. The ends lost 4 bases at V and 5 bases at J; junction bases unmatched: 9. The CDR3 DNA reads TGTGCCAGCAGCCAGACAGGGGGCGCGTCCGACGAGCAGTACTTC. Its protein product is CASSQTGGASDEQYF.

The chain links TRBV4-1 to TRBJ2-6, with TRBD1 identical over 8 bases. V lost 4 bases and J lost 2; bases outside the gene matches: 16. The length of the CDR3 is 20 residues. The germline CDR1 and CDR2 sequences are MGHRA and YSYEKL. CDR3 DNA sequence: TGCGCCAGCAGCCCACCTCCGGGACAGGTGGGTATGGCTGGGGCCAACGTCCTGACTTTC. Translation: CASSPPPGQVGMAGANVLTF.

The chain uses TRBV9 and TRBJ2-5, with D unclear. The CDR3 extends over 15 amino acids. V was cut by 2 bases and J by 5 bases, with 16 bases left in between. CDR1 is SGDLS, CDR2 YYNGEE, per germline. The CDR3: CASSVDGLVKETQYF. In nucleotides, the CDR3 is TGTGCCAGCAGCGTGGATGGTCTAGTCAAGGAGACCCAGTACTTC.

The rearrangement uses TRBV28 and TRBJ1-5, with D perhaps matching TRBD1 (6 bases). The V end was cut by 8 bases, the J end by 3 bases, with 11 bases between. The CDR3 totals 13 residues. CDR1 MDHEN and CDR2 SYDVKM come from the germline V gene. CDR3 in DNA: TGTGCCAGCTATGGACAGTACAATCAGCCCCAGCATTTT. The encoded protein is CASYGQYNQPQHF.

This chain connects TRBV6-1 to TRBJ1-2, with a possible D match to TRBD1 (5 bases). CDR1 and CDR2 from the germline V gene are MNHNS and SASEGT. With 1 base removed from V and 3 bases from J, the gap between germline ends came to 9 bases. The CDR3 loop spans 14 amino acids. The CDR3 loop is CASSEETDYYGYTF. The CDR3 nucleotides are TGTGCCAGCAGTGAAGAGACAGATTACTATGGCTACACCTTC.

The J gene is TRBJ1-4, the V gene TRBV2, with 8 bases identical to TRBD1. V was clipped by 8 bases and J by 0 bases; unmatched bases: 2. Germline values: CDR1 SNHLY, CDR2 FYNNEI. The CDR3 is made up of 14 amino acids. This chain's CDR3 is CASGTGTTNEKLFF. CDR3 in DNA: TGTGCCAGCGGGACAGGCACAACTAATGAAAAACTGTTTTTT.

This sequence joins TRBV7-2 and TRBJ1-2; maybe TRBD1 (6 bases). This CDR3 spans 14 amino acids. Germline V lookup: CDR1 SGHTA, CDR2 FQGNSA. The V and J ends lost 2 bases and 7 bases respectively, with 14 bases between them. The CDR3 loop is CASSLSGGAGGYTF. The CDR3 DNA follows: TGTGCCAGCAGCTTAAGTGGGGGCGCTGGTGGCTACACCTTC.

The chain joins TRBV6-6 to TRBJ2-7, with TRBD2 matching over 7 bases. The CDR3 totals 16 residues. Germline assignment: CDR1 MNHNY and CDR2 SVGAGI (reference sequence). With 2 bases clipped from V and 1 base from J, the junction kept 8 bases outside the gene matches. CDR3 nucleotide sequence: TGTGCCAGCAGTTACGGGGGGGGGTCTACGTCCTACGAGCAGTACTTC. This sequence encodes CASSYGGGSTSYEQYF.

The chain joins TRBV4-1 to TRBJ2-3, with D possibly matching TRBD2 (5 bases). The V gene lost 1 base and the J gene lost 1 base, with 12 bases spanning the gap. Germline V gene lookup returns CDR1 MGHRA and CDR2 YSYEKL. This CDR3 is 16 amino acids long. The DNA for the CDR3 is TGCGCCAGCAGCCAAGGGGTCGGGATACGCACAGATACGCAGTATTTT. Translated, it gives CASSQGVGIRTDTQYF.

The gene calls are TRBV29-1 and TRBJ1-2; TRBD1 is a possible D gene (6 bases). Deletions cut 6 bases from V and 2 bases from J, with 13 bases between. Germline V gene lookup returns CDR1 SQVTM and CDR2 ANQGSEA. The CDR3 is made up of 13 amino acids. DNA of the CDR3: TGCAGCGTCCCTATACAGGGAAACTATGGCTACACCTTC. Translated, it gives CSVPIQGNYGYTF. Supplemented by reference TRBV29-1 and TRBJ1-2, the full variable domain reads SAVISQKPSRDICQRGTSLTIQCQVDSQVTMMFWYRQQPGQSLTLIATANQGSEATYESGFVIDKFPISRPNLTFSTLTVSNMSPEDSSIYLCSVPIQGNYGYTFGSGTRLTVV.

This sequence joins TRBV7-6 and TRBJ1-1; unclear D gene. Trimming left V 2 bases short and J 1 base short, with 5 bases between. This CDR3 spans 13 amino acids. Germline CDR1 is SGHVS and CDR2 is FNYEAQ. CDR3: CASSLSKNTEAFF. In DNA form, the CDR3 reads TGTGCCAGCAGCTTAAGCAAGAACACTGAAGCTTTCTTT.

The gene calls are TRBV27 and TRBJ2-7, with D possibly TRBD2 on 7 matching bases. V lost 6 bases and J lost 3, with 12 bases in between. The CDR3 has 13 residues. The germline CDR1 and CDR2 sequences are MNHEY and SMNVEV (reference sequence). The DNA of the CDR3 is TGTGCCAGCAGGCGGGGGCCGTACTACGAGCAGTACTTC. This sequence encodes CASRRGPYYEQYF.

The V gene is TRBV5-5, the J gene TRBJ1-2; perhaps TRBD1 as D (5 bases). The germline CDR1 and CDR2 sequences are SGHKS and YYEKEE (reference sequence). V lost 2 bases and J lost 0, with 11 bases in between. This CDR3 region has 15 residues. CDR3 DNA: TGTGCCAGCAGCTTTCAGACAGCAGCTAACTATGGCTACACCTTC. Protein product: CASSFQTAANYGYTF.

This clone was seen a handful of times. The rearrangement joins TRBV2 to TRBJ1-5, with D hard to call. The CDR3 runs 11 residues. Looked up from germline, CDR1 is SNHLY and CDR2 is FYNNEI. V was pared by 6 bases and J by 5 bases, with 5 bases between. The CDR3 region has the DNA TGTGCCAGCAGGGAGGATCAGCCCCAGCATTTT. It is translated as CASREDQPQHF.

V is TRBV19 and J is TRBJ1-4; D is possibly TRBD1 (5 bases). Germline values: CDR1 LNHDA, CDR2 SQIVND (reference sequence). Trimming took 2 bases from V and 8 from J, leaving 15 bases between them. CDR3 length equals 15 residues. CDR3 nucleotide sequence: TGTGCCAGTAGTATATTAAGCCAGGGATGGGAAAAACTGTTTTTT. Translating it yields CASSILSQGWEKLFF.

In this sample, this clone turned up a few times. CDR3 sequence reads: CASSWGGEGDTQYF. The CDR3 nucleotides are TGTGCCAGCAGCTGGGGGGGGGAAGGAGATACGCAGTATTTT. The chain carries TRBV2 and TRBJ2-3, with TRBD2 matching over 7 bases. The CDR3 contains 14 residues. Germline V gives CDR1 SNHLY, CDR2 FYNNEI. The V gene end was trimmed by 6 bases and the J gene end by 5 bases; junction bases not matched to a gene: 8.

CDR3 sequence reads: CASSLGQGAKETQYF. CDR3 DNA sequence: TGTGCCAGCAGCTTAGGACAGGGGGCCAAAGAGACCCAGTACTTC. The chain employs TRBV7-9 and TRBJ2-5, with 10 bases lining up with TRBD1. V lost 1 base and J lost 3; bases outside the gene matches: 2. Looked up from germline, CDR1 is SEHNR and CDR2 is FQNEAQ (reference sequence). CDR3 length: 15 residues.

This chain uses TRBV7-2 with TRBJ2-3; tentative D call: TRBD1 (6 bases). Germline V gives CDR1 SGHTA, CDR2 FQGNSA. Between the trimmed V and J ends, which lost 3 bases and 2 bases, there was a span of 15 bases. CDR3 length: 16 amino acids. CDR3 DNA: TGTGCCAGCAGCTTGCAAGGACAGCCTCTCACAGATACGCAGTATTTT. As protein: CASSLQGQPLTDTQYF. Full variable domain (remainder filled in from reference TRBV7-2 and TRBJ2-3): GAGVSQSPSNKVTEKGKDVELRCDPISGHTALYWYRQSLGQGLEFLIYFQGNSAPDKSGLPSDRFSAERTGGSVSTLTIQRTQQEDSAVYLCASSLQGQPLTDTQYFGPGTRLTVL.

The CDR3 loop reads CASSDSEAFF. The DNA for the CDR3 is TGTGCCAGCAGCGACAGTGAAGCTTTCTTT. The V call is TRBV6-6, the J call TRBJ1-1; a possible D gene is TRBD1 (5 bases). Trimming removed 6 bases at V and 7 bases at J, with 6 bases between. CDR1 is MNHNY and CDR2 is SVGAGI in the germline V gene (reference sequence). The CDR3 loop spans 10 amino acids.

The chain carries TRBV5-1 and TRBJ1-1; D might be TRBD1 (6 bases). Germline-derived CDR1 and CDR2 are SGHRS and YFSETQ. With 2 bases removed from V and 1 base from J, the gap between germline ends came to 12 bases. The CDR3 is made up of 15 amino acids. The CDR3 is CASSFSSRGNTEAFF. CDR3 DNA: TGCGCCAGCAGCTTTTCTTCCAGGGGGAACACTGAAGCTTTCTTT.